This T cell receptor (beta chain) was obtained from a study of beta chain features in type 1 diabetes. Study-wide points: Naive, central memory and Treg TCRB repertoires appeared more alike in patients than in healthy donors. Type 1 diabetes patients had TCRB CDR3s that were shorter (moderately but significantly so) in all four CD4+ subsets.

Germline loops: CDR1 LNHNV, CDR2 YYDKDF (reference sequence). There are 16 residues in the CDR3. V lost 0 bases and J lost 2, with 10 bases in between. Sequenced material consisted of expressed TCRB transcripts (all of the isolated RNA was reverse transcribed). Using immunoSEQ multiplex PCR, the repertoire was profiled, and TCRdb retains in-frame clones only, with some absent. The sample gives 150,000 to 200,000 clones, about 8% of which show up once; about 0.9% is in the top ten. On this clone itself: Antigen: not known.

Each of the CD4+ naive, central memory, regulatory and stem cell-like memory populations was sorted via CD45RO/CCR7/CD25/CD127/CD95/CD27. The V and J genes are TRBV15 and TRBJ1-4; weak D call: TRBD1 (6 bases). The sample was central memory CD4+ T cells from blood. The TCR was taken from a woman in her 40s with type 1 diabetes. The CDR3 loop is CATSRDRQGTNEKLFF. CDR3 sequence (DNA): TGTGCCACCAGCAGAGATCGGCAGGGGACTAATGAAAAACTGTTTTTT.